Reported below is one TCR beta chain. Its antigen is not known. Sequence at one end of the junction differs from germline and may be a read error. This sample is part of a study of OX40 agonist ivuxolimab in advanced cancers. Study findings and constraints: The antigens recognized by the expanded peripheral T cells, that is their antigen specificity, were not determined. CD4+ and CD8+ blood T cells expanded clonally by week 6 at 0.1 to 3.0 mg/kg.

The protocol was immunoSEQ multiplex PCR, while the TCRdb copy is restricted to in-frame clones and leaves out a portion. The data show about 130,000 clones, about 90% seen once. This receptor was obtained from an adult with an advanced solid tumor such as melanoma, head and neck, liver or kidney cancer. This material consisted of CD4+ or CD8+ T cells sorted from blood, taken in a trial of the OX40 agonist ivuxolimab.

The CDR3 region has the DNA TGTGCTAGCAGCAACTCCGGGACGGAGGGAGAGACCCAGTACTTC. Protein: CASSNSGTEGETQYF. The V gene is TRBV7-7, the J gene TRBJ2-5, with a tentative D call TRBD2 (6 bases). Germline CDR1 SSHAT, CDR2 FNYEAQ (reference sequence). This CDR3 is 15 amino acids long.